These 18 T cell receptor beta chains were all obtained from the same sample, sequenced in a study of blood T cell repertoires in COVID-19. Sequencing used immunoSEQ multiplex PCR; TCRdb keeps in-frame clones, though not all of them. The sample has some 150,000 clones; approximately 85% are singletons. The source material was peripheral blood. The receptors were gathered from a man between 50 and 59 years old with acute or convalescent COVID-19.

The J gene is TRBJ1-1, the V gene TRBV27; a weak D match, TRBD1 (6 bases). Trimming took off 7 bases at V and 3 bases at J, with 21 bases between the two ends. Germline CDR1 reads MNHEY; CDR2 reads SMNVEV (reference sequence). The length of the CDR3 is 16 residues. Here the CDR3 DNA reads TGTGCCAGCAAACCAGTCGGGGGGCGGATTGACACTGAAGCTTTCTTT. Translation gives CASKPVGGRIDTEAFF.

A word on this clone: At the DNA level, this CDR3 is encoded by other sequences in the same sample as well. CDR3 in DNA: TGTGCCAGTAGTATCAGGGGGAATGAGCAGTTCTTC. Its translation is CASSIRGNEQFF. This chain joins TRBV19 and TRBJ2-1; TRBD1 agrees at 7 bases. The CDR3 is 12 residues long. With 3 bases clipped from V and 7 bases from J, the junction kept 0 bases outside the gene matches. The germline gives CDR1 LNHDA, CDR2 SQIVND (reference sequence).

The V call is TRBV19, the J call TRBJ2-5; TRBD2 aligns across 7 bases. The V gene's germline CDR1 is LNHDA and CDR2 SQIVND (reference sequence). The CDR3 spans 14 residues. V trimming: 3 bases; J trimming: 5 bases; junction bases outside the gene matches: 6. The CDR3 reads CASSIGGFGETQYF. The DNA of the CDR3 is TGTGCCAGTAGTATCGGGGGGTTCGGTGAGACCCAGTACTTC.

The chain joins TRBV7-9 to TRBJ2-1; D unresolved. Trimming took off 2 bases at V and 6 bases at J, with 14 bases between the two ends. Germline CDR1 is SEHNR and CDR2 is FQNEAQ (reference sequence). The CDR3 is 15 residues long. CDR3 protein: CASSLLVTPPNEQFF. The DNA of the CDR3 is TGTGCCAGCAGCTTACTAGTAACCCCGCCCAATGAGCAGTTCTTC.

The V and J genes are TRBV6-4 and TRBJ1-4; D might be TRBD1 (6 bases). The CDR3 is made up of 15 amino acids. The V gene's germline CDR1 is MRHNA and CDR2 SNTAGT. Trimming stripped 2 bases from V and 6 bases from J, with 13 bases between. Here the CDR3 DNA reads TGTGCCAGCAGTGACGTACAGGGTACGGATGAAAAACTGTTTTTT. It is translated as CASSDVQGTDEKLFF.

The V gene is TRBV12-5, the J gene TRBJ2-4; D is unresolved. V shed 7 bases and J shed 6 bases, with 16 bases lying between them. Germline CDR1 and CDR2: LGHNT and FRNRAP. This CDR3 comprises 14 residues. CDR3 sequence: CASVPVEEINIQYF. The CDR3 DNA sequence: TGTGCTAGTGTGCCCGTCGAGGAAATAAACATTCAGTACTTC.

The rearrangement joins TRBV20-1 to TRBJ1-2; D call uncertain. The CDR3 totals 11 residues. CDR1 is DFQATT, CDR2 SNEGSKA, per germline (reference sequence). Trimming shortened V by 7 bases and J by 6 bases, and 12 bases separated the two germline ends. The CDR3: CSVPGPNGYTF. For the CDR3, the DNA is TGCAGTGTGCCCGGTCCCAATGGCTACACCTTC.

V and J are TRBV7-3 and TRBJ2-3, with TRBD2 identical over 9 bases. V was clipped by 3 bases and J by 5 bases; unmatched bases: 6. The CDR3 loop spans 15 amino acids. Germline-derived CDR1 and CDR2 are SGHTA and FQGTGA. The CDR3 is CASSFGGGAGDTQYF. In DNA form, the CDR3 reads TGTGCCAGCAGCTTCGGCGGGGGGGCTGGAGATACGCAGTATTTT.

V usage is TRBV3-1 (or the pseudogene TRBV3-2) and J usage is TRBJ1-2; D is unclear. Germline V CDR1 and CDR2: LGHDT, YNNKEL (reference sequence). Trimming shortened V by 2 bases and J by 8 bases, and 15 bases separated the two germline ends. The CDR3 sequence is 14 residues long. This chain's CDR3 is CASSQKGAPGGYTF. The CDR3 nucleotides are TGTGCCAGCAGCCAAAAAGGAGCCCCCGGGGGCTACACCTTC.

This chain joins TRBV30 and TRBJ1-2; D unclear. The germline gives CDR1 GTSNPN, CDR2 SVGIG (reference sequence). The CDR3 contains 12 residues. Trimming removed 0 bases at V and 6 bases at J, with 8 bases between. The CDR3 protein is CAWSVSLNGYTF. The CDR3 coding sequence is TGTGCCTGGAGTGTCTCCCTAAATGGCTACACCTTC.

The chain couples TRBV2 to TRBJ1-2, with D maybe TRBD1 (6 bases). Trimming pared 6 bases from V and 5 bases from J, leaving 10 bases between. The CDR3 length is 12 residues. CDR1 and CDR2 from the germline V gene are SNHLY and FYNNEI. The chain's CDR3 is CASRDSLYGYTF. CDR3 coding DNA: TGTGCCAGCAGGGACAGCCTTTATGGCTACACCTTC.

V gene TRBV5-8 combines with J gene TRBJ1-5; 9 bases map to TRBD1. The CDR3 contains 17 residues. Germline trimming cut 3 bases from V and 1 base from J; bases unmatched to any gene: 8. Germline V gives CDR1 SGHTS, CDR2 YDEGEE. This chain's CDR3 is CASSSGQGKMSNQPQHF. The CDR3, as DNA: TGTGCCAGCAGCTCGGGACAGGGTAAGATGAGCAATCAGCCCCAGCATTTT.

The CDR3 reads CASSVAGTGSSYEQYF. In DNA, the CDR3 is TGTGCCAGCAGCGTAGCCGGGACAGGGAGCTCCTACGAGCAGTACTTC. This rearrangement joins TRBV9 to TRBJ2-7; 9 nucleotides align to TRBD1. CDR1 and CDR2 (germline): SGDLS, YYNGEE. Trimming took 0 bases from V and 0 from J; bases not matched to a gene: 4. The CDR3 consists of 16 residues.

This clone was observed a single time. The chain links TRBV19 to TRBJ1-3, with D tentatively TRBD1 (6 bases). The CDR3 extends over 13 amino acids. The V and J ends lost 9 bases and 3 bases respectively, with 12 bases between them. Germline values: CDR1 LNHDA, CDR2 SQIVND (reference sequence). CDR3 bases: TGTGCCAGCGCCGGGACAAATGGAAACACCATATATTTT. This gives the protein CASAGTNGNTIYF.

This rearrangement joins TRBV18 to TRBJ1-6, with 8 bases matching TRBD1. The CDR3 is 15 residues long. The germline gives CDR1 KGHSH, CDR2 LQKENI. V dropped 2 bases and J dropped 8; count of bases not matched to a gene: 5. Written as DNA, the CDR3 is TGTGCCAGCTCACCAGGACAGGGCGTTCATTCACCCCTCCACTTT. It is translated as CASSPGQGVHSPLHF.

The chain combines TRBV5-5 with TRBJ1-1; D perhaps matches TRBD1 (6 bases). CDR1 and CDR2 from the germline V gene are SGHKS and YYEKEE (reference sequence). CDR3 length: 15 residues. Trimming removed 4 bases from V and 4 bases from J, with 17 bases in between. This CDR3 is CASSPQGLPGTEAFF. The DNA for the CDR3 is TGTGCCAGCAGCCCACAGGGCCTTCCCGGCACTGAAGCTTTCTTT.

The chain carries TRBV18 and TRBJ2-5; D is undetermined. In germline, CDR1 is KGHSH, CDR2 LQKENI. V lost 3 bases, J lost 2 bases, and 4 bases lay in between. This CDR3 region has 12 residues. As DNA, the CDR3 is TGTGCCAGCTCACCCGGGCAAGAGACCCAGTACTTC. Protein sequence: CASSPGQETQYF.

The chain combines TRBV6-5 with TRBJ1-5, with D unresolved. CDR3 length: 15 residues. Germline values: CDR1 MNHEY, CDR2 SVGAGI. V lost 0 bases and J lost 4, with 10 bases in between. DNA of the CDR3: TGTGCCAGCAGTTACTCGAACGGGATTAATCAGCCCCAGCATTTT. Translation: CASSYSNGINQPQHF.